This T cell receptor beta chain is drawn from a study of T cells generated in artificial thymic organoids (dated by TCRdb to 2015 to 2018). Regarding the complete study: TCR alpha and beta CDR3 repertoires of in vitro artificial thymic organoid-derived CD8 single positive T cells were compared with thymic and peripheral blood naive CD8 T cells. The repertoire sequencing data shown were described as representative of three independent experiments. Paper-wide results and their limitations: No skewed Valpha or Vbeta usage was observed in organoid-derived T cells, a finding that argues against dominance of unconventional lineages or clonal expansions. Physiological TCR clonotype diversity, comparable to that of thymic and blood naive CD8 T cells, was observed in organoid-derived CD8 single positive T cells.

TCRalpha and TCRbeta libraries were amplified in separate semi-nested PCR reactions using Advantage 2 and reverse primers located in the TRAC or TRBC constant regions. The amount of total RNA going into first-strand cDNA synthesis ranged between roughly 3.5 and 550 ng. The TCR cDNA libraries were generated by 5'-RACE using the SMARTer PCR cDNA Synthesis kit, with a poly-dT primer driving first-strand synthesis. Semi-nested constant-region reverse primers carried 5-nucleotide sample-specific barcodes, and products were cleaned with the Zymo DNA Clean and Concentrator-5 kit. Up to ten barcoded samples were pooled, ligated to Illumina adaptors and sequenced as 2 x 150 bp paired-end reads on an Illumina MiSeq. The authors' analysis ran thus. Demultiplexed reads were aligned using BLAT against a custom library containing all human TRAV, TRAJ, TRBV, TRBD and TRBJ combinations from IMGT. The best BLAT hits were picked using pslCDnaFilter (-maxAligns=1, -ignoreIntrons), and custom Perl scripts were used to calculate clonotype frequencies. TCRdb reprocessed the public reads (quality trimming at Q25 with fastp, clone calling with MiXCR) and kept in-frame beta chains. Rows are combined by CDR3 protein, so each entry shows the most common genes and DNA. Here the V and J calls rest on TCRdb's processing, not on the authors' analysis. The sample table lists around 5,600 distinct CDR3 sequences, less than 30% of them with a count of one. Of the sample, approximately 3.2% falls within the top ten clones.

This clonotype is assessed as medium-sized (0.01 to 0.1%). Its binding antigen is unknown. Base qualities are not recorded, but no much larger clone differs from it by a single base. To build artificial thymic organoids, human HSPCs were aggregated with MS5 murine stromal cells transduced with human DLL1, and the aggregates were cultured at an air-liquid interface. FACS-purified CD34+CD3- hematopoietic stem and progenitor cells depleted of residual T cells were used to seed the organoids. Organoids were cultured in serum-free RB27 medium: RPMI 1640 supplemented with B27, FLT3L, IL-7 and ascorbic acid. Before RNA extraction, CD3+TCRalphabeta+CD8 single positive T cells from both organoids and thymus were sorted by FACS. For each sample, total RNA was purified from around 40,000 to 200,000 sorted cells using the RNeasy Micro kit, and RNA quality was checked on an Agilent RNA 6000 Nano chip. Sequenced input: naive CD8+ T cells grown in artificial thymic organoids from cord blood stem and progenitor cells. In light of the paper, this sample's cell subset or site label describes: CD3+TCRalphabeta+CD8SP T cells; for blood, CD45RO-CCR7+ naive CD8+ T cells. The TCR was taken from a human donor who gave cord blood stem cells for thymic organoid culture, a cardiac surgery patient who gave postnatal thymus, or a blood donor (not recorded which).

The encoded CDR3 is CASSVWDTRDEKLFF. Here is the DNA: TGTGCCAGCAGCGTCTGGGACACAAGGGATGAAAAACTGTTTTTT. The rearranged chain carries TRBV9 and TRBJ1-4; matching of 6 bases hints at TRBD1 as the D gene. The germline V gene provides CDR1 SGDLS and CDR2 YYNGEE. Relative to germline, V is 2 bases shorter and J is 6 bases shorter, with 14 bases between their ends. Counted from cysteine to phenylalanine, this CDR3 has 15 amino acids. Only the CDR3 DNA is retained, 45 bases long and in frame from the first base.